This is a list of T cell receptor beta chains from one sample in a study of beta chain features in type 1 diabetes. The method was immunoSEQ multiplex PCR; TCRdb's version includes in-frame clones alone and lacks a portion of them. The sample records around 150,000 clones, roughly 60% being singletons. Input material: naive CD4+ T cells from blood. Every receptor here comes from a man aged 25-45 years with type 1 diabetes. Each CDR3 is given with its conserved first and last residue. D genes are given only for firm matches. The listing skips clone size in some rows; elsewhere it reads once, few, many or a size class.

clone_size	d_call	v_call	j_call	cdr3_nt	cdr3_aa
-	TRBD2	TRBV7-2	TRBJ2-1	TGTGCCAGCAGCCCCCCTCTGGGTAGCGGGGGCTACAATGAGCAGTTCTTC	CASSPPLGSGGYNEQFF
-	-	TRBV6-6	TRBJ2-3	TGTGCCAGCAGTTCGGGTGGAAGCACAGATACGCAGTATTTT	CASSSGGSTDTQYF
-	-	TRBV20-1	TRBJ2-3	TGCAGTGCCGACAGGAGAGATACGCAGTATTTT	CSADRRDTQYF
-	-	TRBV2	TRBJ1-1	TGTGCCAGCAGTGAACAGGGCATAGCTGAAGCTTTCTTT	CASSEQGIAEAFF
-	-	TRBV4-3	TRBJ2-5	TGCGCCAGCAGCCAATCGGCAGGGGAAGGAGAGACCCAGTACTTC	CASSQSAGEGETQYF
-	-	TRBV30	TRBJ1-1	TGTGCCTGGAGTGTACAGGCGAACACTGAAGCTTTCTTT	CAWSVQANTEAFF
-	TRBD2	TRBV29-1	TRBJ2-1	TGCAGCGTTGATGGACTAGCCAACTGGTCCAATGAGCAGTTCTTC	CSVDGLANWSNEQFF
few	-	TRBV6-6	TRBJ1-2	TGTGCCAGCAGTTACGGCGATTCAAACTATGGCTACACCTTC	CASSYGDSNYGYTF
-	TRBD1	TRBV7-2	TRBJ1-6	TGTGCCAGCAGCGCACAGGGGAACGAGGTTTCACCCCTCCACTTT	CASSAQGNEVSPLHF
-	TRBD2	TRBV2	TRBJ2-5	TGTGCCAGCAGTGAAGCAATAGGACCGGGACTAGCTTCGGGAGAGACCCAGTACTTC	CASSEAIGPGLASGETQYF
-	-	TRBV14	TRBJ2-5	TGTGCCAGCAGCCAGCAAAGGAGGGGTTTACAGTACTTC	CASSQQRRGLQYF
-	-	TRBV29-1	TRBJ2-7	TGCAGCGTTCAACTGGCGCTCCCCTCCTACGAGCAGTACTTC	CSVQLALPSYEQYF
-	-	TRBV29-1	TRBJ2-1	TGCAGCGGGCTCCGACAGAGGGATGAGCAGTTCTTC	CSGLRQRDEQFF
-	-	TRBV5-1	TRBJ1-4	TGCGCCAGCAGCTTGTGGGACGAGAGGGAAAAACTGTTTTTT	CASSLWDEREKLFF
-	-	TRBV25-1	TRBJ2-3	TGTGCCAGCAGTGAATCACTGGTCACGCCTACGCAGTATTTT	CASSESLVTPTQYF
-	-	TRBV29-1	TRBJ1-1	TGCAGCGTCGAAGAGGAGGTCGGGAGGACTGAAGCTTTCTTT	CSVEEEVGRTEAFF
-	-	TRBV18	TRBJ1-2	TGTGCCAGCTCACCACCCAACGGCTATGGCTACACCTTC	CASSPPNGYGYTF
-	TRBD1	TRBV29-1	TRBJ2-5	TGCAGCGTCGTCCAGGGGGCGAGTGAGACCCAGTACTTC	CSVVQGASETQYF
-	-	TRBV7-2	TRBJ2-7	TGTGCCAGCAGCTTAGGGACAGTCTACGAGCAGTACTTC	CASSLGTVYEQYF
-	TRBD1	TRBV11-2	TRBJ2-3	TGTGCCAGCAGCTTAGGAGGGGGCGGTGGCACAGATACGCAGTATTTT	CASSLGGGGGTDTQYF
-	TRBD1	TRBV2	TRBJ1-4	TGTGCCAGCAAGCAGACAGGGACAACTAATGAAAAACTGTTTTTT	CASKQTGTTNEKLFF
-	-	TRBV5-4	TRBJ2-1	TGTGCCAGCAGCTTGCTTCTGAAGAGCTCCTACAATGAGCAGTTCTTC	CASSLLLKSSYNEQFF
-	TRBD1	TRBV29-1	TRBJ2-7	TGCAGCGTTGGTAGAGACAGGGGGCTCTACGAGCAGTACTTC	CSVGRDRGLYEQYF
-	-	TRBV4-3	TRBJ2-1	TGCGCCAGCAGCCAGAGACTCCCTCCGGAATACAATGAGCAGTTCTTC	CASSQRLPPEYNEQFF
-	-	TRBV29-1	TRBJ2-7	TGCAGCGTTGGCCCCGAGGGAGGTGAAACTAATCGGAACGTGCAGTACTTC	CSVGPEGGETNRNVQYF
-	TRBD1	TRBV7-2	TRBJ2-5	TGTGCCAGCGGCGACAGGGATAAGCAAGAGACCCAGTACTTC	CASGDRDKQETQYF
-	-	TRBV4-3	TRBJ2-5	TGCGCCAGCAGCCAAGTAACAGGCAGCCAGACCCAGTACTTC	CASSQVTGSQTQYF
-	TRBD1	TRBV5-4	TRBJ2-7	TGTGCCAGCAGCTTGACCGGGACAGGCCTCTACGAGCAGTACTTC	CASSLTGTGLYEQYF
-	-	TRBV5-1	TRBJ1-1	TGCGCCAGCAGCTTGGCGGCGGGGCTGGCGGACACTGAAGCTTTCTTT	CASSLAAGLADTEAFF
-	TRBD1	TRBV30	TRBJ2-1	TGTGCCTGGTACCGGGACAGGGCAGATGGCAATGAGCAGTTCTTC	CAWYRDRADGNEQFF
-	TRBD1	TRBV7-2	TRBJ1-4	TGTGCCAGCAGCTTGGCCGGGACAGTAGGTGAAAAACTGTTTTTT	CASSLAGTVGEKLFF
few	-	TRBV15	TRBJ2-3	TGTGCCACCGGGATCTCCGATACGCAGTATTTT	CATGISDTQYF
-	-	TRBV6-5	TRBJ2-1	TGTGCCAGCAGTGGTAACGGGGGCTCCTACAATGAGCAGTTCTTC	CASSGNGGSYNEQFF
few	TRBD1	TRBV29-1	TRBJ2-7	TGCAGCGTCCAACAGGGGACCTACGAGCAGTACTTC	CSVQQGTYEQYF
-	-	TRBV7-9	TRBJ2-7	TGTGCCAGCGCCAGCGCGAAGGTAAACGAGCAGTACTTC	CASASAKVNEQYF
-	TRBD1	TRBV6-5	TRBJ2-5	TGTGCCAGCAGTTTGCCGGGACAGGGGGTCGAGACCCAGTACTTC	CASSLPGQGVETQYF
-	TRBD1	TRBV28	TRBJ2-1	TGTGCCAGCAGTTCCCCGGGACAGGGGGCTACATACAATGAGCAGTTCTTC	CASSSPGQGATYNEQFF
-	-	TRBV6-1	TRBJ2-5	TGTGCCAGCAGCCCTCAAGAGACCCAGTACTTC	CASSPQETQYF
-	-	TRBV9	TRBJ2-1	TGTGCCAGCAGCGTAGAGGCTGGCTACAATGAGCAGTTCTTC	CASSVEAGYNEQFF
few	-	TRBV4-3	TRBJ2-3	TGCGCCAGCAGCCAAGGAGAGGATACGCAGTATTTT	CASSQGEDTQYF